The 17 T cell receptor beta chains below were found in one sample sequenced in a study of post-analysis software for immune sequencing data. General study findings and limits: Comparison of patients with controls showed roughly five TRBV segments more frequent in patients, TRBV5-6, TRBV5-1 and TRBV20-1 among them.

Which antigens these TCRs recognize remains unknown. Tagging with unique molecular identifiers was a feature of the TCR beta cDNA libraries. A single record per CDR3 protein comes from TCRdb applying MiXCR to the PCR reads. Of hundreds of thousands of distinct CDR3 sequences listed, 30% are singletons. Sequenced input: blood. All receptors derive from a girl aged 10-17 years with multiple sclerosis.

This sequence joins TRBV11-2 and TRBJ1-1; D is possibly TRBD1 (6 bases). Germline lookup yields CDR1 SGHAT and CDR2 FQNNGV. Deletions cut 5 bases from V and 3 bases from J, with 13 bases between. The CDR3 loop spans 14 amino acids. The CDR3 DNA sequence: TGTGCCAGCAGCCATAACCCAGGGGACACTGAAGCTTTCTTT. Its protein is CASSHNPGDTEAFF.

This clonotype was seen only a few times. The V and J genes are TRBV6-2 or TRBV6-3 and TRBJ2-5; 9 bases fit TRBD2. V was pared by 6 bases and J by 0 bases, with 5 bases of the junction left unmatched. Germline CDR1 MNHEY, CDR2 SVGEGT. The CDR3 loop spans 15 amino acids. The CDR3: CASRYGLANQETQYF. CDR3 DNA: TGTGCCAGCAGATATGGACTAGCGAACCAAGAGACCCAGTACTTC.

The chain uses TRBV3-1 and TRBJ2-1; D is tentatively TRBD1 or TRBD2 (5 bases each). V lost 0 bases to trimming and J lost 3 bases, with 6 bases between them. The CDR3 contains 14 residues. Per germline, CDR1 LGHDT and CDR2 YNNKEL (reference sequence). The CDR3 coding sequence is TGTGCCAGCAGCCAAGAGGGGGACTACAATGAGCAGTTCTTC. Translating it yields CASSQEGDYNEQFF.

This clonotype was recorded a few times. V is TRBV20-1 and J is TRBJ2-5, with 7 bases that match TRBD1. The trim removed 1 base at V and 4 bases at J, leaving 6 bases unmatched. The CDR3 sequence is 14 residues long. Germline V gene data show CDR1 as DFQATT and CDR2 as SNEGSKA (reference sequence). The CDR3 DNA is TGCAGTGCTAGAGGACAGGGTGTGCGAGAGACCCAGTACTTC. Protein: CSARGQGVRETQYF.

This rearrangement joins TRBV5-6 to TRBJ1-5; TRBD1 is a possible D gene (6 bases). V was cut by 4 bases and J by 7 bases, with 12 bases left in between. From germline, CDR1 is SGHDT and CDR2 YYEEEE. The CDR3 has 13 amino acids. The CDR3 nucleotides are TGTGCCAGCAGCACGGGGACACGGCAGCCCCAGCATTTT. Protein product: CASSTGTRQPQHF. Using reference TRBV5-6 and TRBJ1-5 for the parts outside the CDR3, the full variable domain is DAGVTQSPTHLIKTRGQQVTLRCSPKSGHDTVSWYQQALGQGPQFIFQYYEEEERQRGNFPDRFSGHQFPNYSSELNVNALLLGDSALYLCASSTGTRQPQHFGDGTRLSIL.

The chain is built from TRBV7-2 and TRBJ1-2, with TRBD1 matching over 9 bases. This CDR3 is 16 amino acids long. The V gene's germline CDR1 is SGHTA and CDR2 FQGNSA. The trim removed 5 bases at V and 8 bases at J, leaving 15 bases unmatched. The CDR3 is CASSLGIYPTGGGYTF. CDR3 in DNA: TGTGCCAGCAGCCTAGGAATCTATCCGACAGGGGGGGGCTACACCTTC.

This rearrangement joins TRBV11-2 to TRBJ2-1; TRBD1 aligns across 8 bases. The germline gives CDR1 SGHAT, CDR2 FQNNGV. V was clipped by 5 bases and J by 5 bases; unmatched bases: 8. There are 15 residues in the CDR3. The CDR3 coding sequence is TGTGCCAGCAGCCCATATGGACAGGGTGACAATGAGCAGTTCTTC. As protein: CASSPYGQGDNEQFF.

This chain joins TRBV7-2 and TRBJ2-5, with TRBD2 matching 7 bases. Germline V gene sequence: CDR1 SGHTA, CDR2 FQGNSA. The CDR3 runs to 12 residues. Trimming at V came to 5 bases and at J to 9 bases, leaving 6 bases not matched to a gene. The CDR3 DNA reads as TGTGCCAGCAGCATGGGGGGAGGGGCCCAGTACTTC. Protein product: CASSMGGGAQYF.

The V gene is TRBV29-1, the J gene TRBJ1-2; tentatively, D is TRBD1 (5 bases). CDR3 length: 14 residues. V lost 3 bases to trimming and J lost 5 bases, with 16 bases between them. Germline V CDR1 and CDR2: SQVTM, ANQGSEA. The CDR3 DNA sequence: TGCAGCGTTGATAGTGGAGGGGTAGCATATGGCTACACCTTC. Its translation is CSVDSGGVAYGYTF. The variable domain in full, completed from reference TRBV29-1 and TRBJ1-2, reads SAVISQKPSRDICQRGTSLTIQCQVDSQVTMMFWYRQQPGQSLTLIATANQGSEATYESGFVIDKFPISRPNLTFSTLTVSNMSPEDSSIYLCSVDSGGVAYGYTFGSGTRLTVV.

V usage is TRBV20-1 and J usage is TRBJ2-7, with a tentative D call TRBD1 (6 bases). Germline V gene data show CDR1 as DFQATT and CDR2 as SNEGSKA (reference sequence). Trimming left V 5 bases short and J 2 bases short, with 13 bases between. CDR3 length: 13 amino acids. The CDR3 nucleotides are TGCAGTGCTCAACGAGGGACACCCTACGAGCAGTACTTC. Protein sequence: CSAQRGTPYEQYF.

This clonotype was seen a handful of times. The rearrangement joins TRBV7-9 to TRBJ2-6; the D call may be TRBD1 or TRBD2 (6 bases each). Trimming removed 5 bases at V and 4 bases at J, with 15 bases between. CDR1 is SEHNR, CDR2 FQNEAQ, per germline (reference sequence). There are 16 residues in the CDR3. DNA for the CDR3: TGTGCCAGCAGCGCCTCTCAGGGGAGGGGGGCCAACGTCCTGACTTTC. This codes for CASSASQGRGANVLTF.

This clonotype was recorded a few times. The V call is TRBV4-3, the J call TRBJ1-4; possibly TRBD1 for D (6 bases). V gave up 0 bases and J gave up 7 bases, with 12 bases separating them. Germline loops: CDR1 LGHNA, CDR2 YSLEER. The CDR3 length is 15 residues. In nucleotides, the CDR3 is TGCGCCAGCAGCCAAGATGGGCAGGGGAGTGAAAAACTGTTTTTT. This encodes CASSQDGQGSEKLFF.

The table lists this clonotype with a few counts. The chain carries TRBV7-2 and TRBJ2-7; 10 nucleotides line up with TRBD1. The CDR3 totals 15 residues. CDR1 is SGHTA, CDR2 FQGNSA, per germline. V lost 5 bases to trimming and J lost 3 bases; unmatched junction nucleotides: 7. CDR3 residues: CASSAPGTGVYEQYF. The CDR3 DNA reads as TGTGCCAGCAGCGCCCCCGGGACAGGGGTCTACGAGCAGTACTTC. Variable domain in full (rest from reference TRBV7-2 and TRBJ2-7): GAGVSQSPSNKVTEKGKDVELRCDPISGHTALYWYRQSLGQGLEFLIYFQGNSAPDKSGLPSDRFSAERTGGSVSTLTIQRTQQEDSAVYLCASSAPGTGVYEQYFGPGTRLTVT.

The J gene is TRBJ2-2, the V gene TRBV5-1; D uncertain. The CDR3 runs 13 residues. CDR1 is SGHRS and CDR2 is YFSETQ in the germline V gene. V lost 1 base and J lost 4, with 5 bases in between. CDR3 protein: CASSLLRTGELFF. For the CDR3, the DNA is TGCGCCAGCAGCTTGCTGCGCACCGGGGAGCTGTTTTTT.

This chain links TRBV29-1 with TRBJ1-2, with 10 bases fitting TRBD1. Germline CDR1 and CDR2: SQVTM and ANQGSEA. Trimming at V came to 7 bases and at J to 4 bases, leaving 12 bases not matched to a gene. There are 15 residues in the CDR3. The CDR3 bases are TGCAGCGCCCTACCCGGGACAGGGGTAGGCTATGGCTACACCTTC. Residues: CSALPGTGVGYGYTF.

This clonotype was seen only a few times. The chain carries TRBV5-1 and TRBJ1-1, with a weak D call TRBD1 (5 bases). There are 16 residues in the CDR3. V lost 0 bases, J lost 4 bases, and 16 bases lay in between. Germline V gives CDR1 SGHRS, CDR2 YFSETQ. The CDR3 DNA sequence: TGCGCCAGCAGCTTGGAGCGGGGGGTAATCGGCACTGAAGCTTTCTTT. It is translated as CASSLERGVIGTEAFF.

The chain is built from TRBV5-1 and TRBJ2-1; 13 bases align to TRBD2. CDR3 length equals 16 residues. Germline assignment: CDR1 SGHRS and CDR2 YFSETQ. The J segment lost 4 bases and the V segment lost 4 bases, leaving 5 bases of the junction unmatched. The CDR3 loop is CASSGGLAGRYNEQFF. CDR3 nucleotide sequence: TGCGCCAGCAGCGGGGGACTAGCGGGAAGATACAATGAGCAGTTCTTC.